This T cell receptor (beta chain) was observed in a study of T cell clonality in common variable immunodeficiency. Findings and caveats of the study: Shared TCRbeta clones were fewer between CVID subjects than controls. T cell subpopulation sequencing would be needed to explain CVID clonality. CVID subjects showed higher TCRbeta clonality than healthy controls.

This clone was picked up a small number of times. The antigen is not known. The missing CDR3 end, 3 residues past where the read stops, is filled in from the germline J gene. This CDR3 has 12 residues. V lost 5 bases and J 2 bases, leaving 7 bases between the germline ends. From germline, CDR1 is SGHVS and CDR2 FQNEAQ. Caucasian heritage predominated among both patients and controls. Assay used: immunoSEQ multiplex PCR; TCRdb lists only in-frame clones, some missing. The profile covers 45,000 to 55,000 clones, none occurring a single time. The origin of this receptor is a person aged 18-70 years in good health. The source material was peripheral blood mononuclear cells. This rearrangement joins TRBV7-8 to TRBJ2-7; D is unclear. CDR3 DNA, as far as it was read: TGTGCCAGCAGCCTACCGACCTACGAG. Its translation is CASSLPTYE. The entire CDR3 protein is CASSLPTYEQYF.